The rows below give T cell receptor beta chains drawn from one sample of a study of cytomegalovirus exposure and HLA in healthy donors. Generated by immunoSEQ multiplex PCR, the TCRdb table keeps only in-frame clones and is missing some. Of some 70,000 clones listed, around 80% are singletons. The source material was PBMCs. The receptors stem from a man in his late teens or twenties in good health and CMV-seronegative. Both conserved end residues are part of each CDR3. The D gene is left open where the match is weak. Some rows have no size entry. The others give once, few or many, or a class for an expanded clone.

d_call	v_call	clone_size	j_call	cdr3_aa	cdr3_nt
TRBD1	TRBV7-8	.	TRBJ1-1	CASSFRGQMNTEAFF	TGTGCCAGCAGCTTCAGGGGACAGATGAACACTGAAGCTTTCTTT
TRBD1	TRBV6-5	.	TRBJ2-1	CASSVGTVGNEQFF	TGTGCCAGCAGTGTAGGGACAGTTGGGAATGAGCAGTTCTTC
TRBD1	TRBV7-8	.	TRBJ1-5	CASSLTAGQGTGSNQPQHF	TGTGCCAGCAGCTTAACAGCGGGACAGGGTACGGGAAGCAATCAGCCCCAGCATTTT
TRBD2	TRBV27	.	TRBJ2-3	CASSTLRPTSGESTDTQYF	TGTGCCAGCAGTACCCTCCGCCCGACTAGCGGAGAGAGCACAGATACGCAGTATTTT
.	TRBV28	.	TRBJ1-5	CANSEDSQPQHF	TGTGCCAACTCAGAGGATTCTCAGCCCCAGCATTTT
.	TRBV9	.	TRBJ2-2	CASSVTLQGIELFF	TGTGCCAGCAGCGTTACCTTACAGGGCATAGAGCTGTTTTTT
TRBD1	TRBV28	.	TRBJ2-2	CASRSPGTETGELFF	TGTGCCAGCAGATCCCCGGGGACAGAAACCGGGGAGCTGTTTTTT
TRBD1	TRBV27	.	TRBJ1-4	CASSLYPDRYPTNEKLFF	TGTGCCAGCAGTTTATACCCGGACAGGTACCCAACTAATGAAAAACTGTTTTTT
TRBD2	TRBV2	.	TRBJ2-7	CASRGILAGEKYF	TGTGCCAGCAGGGGCATACTAGCGGGAGAAAAGTACTTC
.	TRBV29-1	.	TRBJ1-2	CSVEGGLGYGYTF	TGCAGCGTTGAAGGGGGACTCGGATACGGCTACACCTTC
.	TRBV7-2	.	TRBJ2-3	CASCFRASSTDTQYF	TGTGCCAGCTGTTTTAGGGCTAGCTCGACAGATACGCAGTATTTT
TRBD1	TRBV27	few	TRBJ1-5	CASSAATGVYNQPQHF	TGTGCCAGCAGTGCCGCCACAGGGGTTTACAATCAGCCCCAGCATTTT
.	TRBV4-2	few	TRBJ1-2	CASSQDQSSGYGYTF	TGTGCCAGCAGCCAAGATCAGTCGTCCGGGTATGGCTACACCTTC
TRBD1	TRBV30	.	TRBJ1-6	CAWSRDRANSPLHF	TGTGCCTGGAGTCGGGACAGGGCCAATTCACCCCTCCACTTT
.	TRBV21-1	.	TRBJ1-4	CASPDGDATNEKLFF	TGTGCCAGCCCGGACGGGGATGCAACTAATGAAAAACTGTTTTTT
.	TRBV5-4	.	TRBJ2-7	CASSLQGSYEQYF	TGTGCCAGCAGCTTGCAGGGCTCCTACGAGCAGTACTTC
TRBD1	TRBV28	once	TRBJ1-5	CASSLLGQGAYSNQPQHF	TGTGCCAGCAGTTTATTAGGACAGGGGGCCTATAGCAATCAGCCCCAGCATTTT
TRBD1	TRBV29-1	.	TRBJ2-7	CSAADRGYYEQYF	TGCAGCGCTGCTGACAGGGGATACTACGAGCAGTACTTC
.	TRBV5-6	.	TRBJ2-2	CASSLANGGELFF	TGTGCCAGCAGCTTGGCGAACGGCGGGGAGCTGTTTTTT
.	TRBV7-9	.	TRBJ2-3	CASTNNPPSLTDTQYF	TGTGCCAGCACCAATAACCCCCCTAGTCTCACAGATACGCAGTATTTT
TRBD1	TRBV5-6	.	TRBJ1-1	CASNFRDRMNTEAFF	TGTGCCAGCAATTTCCGGGACAGGATGAACACTGAAGCTTTCTTT